This TCR beta chain was identified in a study of T-cell reconstitution after alpha-beta-depleted transplantation in children. This clonotype was counted between two and nine times. As yet, its antigen is unknown. Findings and caveats of the study: A year post-transplant, T-cell counts and diversity derived mostly from newly produced T cells. After transplant, high TCRbeta diversity at day 60 in some patients arose from surviving recipient T cells and thymic progenitors. About two months after transplant, alpha-beta T cells reportedly came from several hundred expanded graft clones.

The library targeted TCRbeta and was prepared with unique molecular identifiers. One entry per CDR3 protein, called by TCRdb with MiXCR from the PCR reads. The sample carries about 300,000 distinct CDR3 sequences, almost 8% recorded once. The CDR3 contains 16 residues. Germline V CDR1 and CDR2: MDHEN, SYDVKM. The J segment lost 1 base and the V segment lost 6 bases, leaving 11 bases of the junction unmatched. The sample was peripheral blood, taken 360 days after TCRalphabeta/CD19-depleted stem cell transplant. This receptor was taken from a female patient aged 2 to 10 who had a stem cell transplant for Fanconi anemia, so the T cells may come from the graft donor. The gene calls are TRBV28 and TRBJ2-5; TRBD2 agrees at 7 bases. CDR3 coding DNA: TGTGCCAGCAGCTCGGGGGGAGTGGAGGGCCAAGAGACCCAGTACTTC. Translating gives CASSSGGVEGQETQYF.